The entry below describes one T cell receptor (beta chain). Its antigen is as yet unknown. The PCR was carried out with 60 Vbeta primers and 13 Jbeta primers. Using immunoSEQ multiplex PCR, the repertoire was profiled, and TCRdb retains in-frame clones only, with some absent. This repertoire shows tens of thousands of clones, under 80% found once; its top ten account for 12% to 15%. Donors likely had unrecorded immune exposures despite being nominally healthy when sampled. The sample is drawn from a study of cytomegalovirus exposure and HLA in healthy donors. Study-level points and caveats: A highly shared variant cluster was judged a likely technical artifact. The study put 150 or so TCR beta chains on its list as cytomegalovirus-associated.

The germline V gene encodes CDR1 SGHTA and CDR2 FQGTGA. CDR3 length: 13 residues. Trimming shortened V by 1 base and J by 7 bases, and 8 bases separated the two germline ends. The sequenced sample consisted of PBMCs. This TCR came from a male donor in good health and CMV-seropositive. V usage is TRBV7-3 and J usage is TRBJ2-1; D is unresolved. The DNA of the CDR3 is TGTGCCAGCAGCTTAAATCGGTGGAATGAGCAGTTCTTC. Translation gives CASSLNRWNEQFF.